This TCR beta chain stems from a study of early T cells in non-severe SARS-CoV-2 infection. On the study more broadly: Bulk RNA isolated from unsorted whole blood underwent sequencing; chains were not paired.

Whole-study findings and limits: Missing private and CD4 specificities, VDJdb matching favored anti-spike CD8 responses.

As part of library construction, unique molecular identifiers were attached to individual cDNA molecules. TCRdb recomputed calls from the 5' RACE reads with MiXCR, one row per CDR3 protein. The sample has about 42,000 distinct CDR3 sequences; approximately 6.9% are singletons. CDR3 length: 16 residues. V lost 5 bases and J lost 4; bases outside the gene matches: 6. Germline assignment: CDR1 MNHNY and CDR2 SVGAGI (reference sequence). The sample holds a few counts of this clonotype. The antigen remains unidentified. The sample consisted of whole blood. The TCR was taken from an adult who was a healthcare worker with PCR-confirmed SARS-CoV-2 infection or an uninfected control (not recorded which). The chain links TRBV6-6 to TRBJ2-3, with 13 bases matching TRBD2. The CDR3 DNA follows: TGTGCCAGCAGTCCGGGACTAGCGGGGAGGGCAGATACGCAGTATTTT. As protein: CASSPGLAGRADTQYF.